This T cell receptor beta chain is drawn from a study of cytomegalovirus exposure and HLA in healthy donors. Germline CDR1 and CDR2: SNHLY and FYNNEI. Trimming took 3 bases from V and 8 from J; bases not matched to a gene: 6. CDR3 length: 14 amino acids. Vbeta (60) and Jbeta (13) primers were used in the PCR. Only in-frame clones appear in the TCRdb table, and some are missing; sequencing was by immunoSEQ multiplex PCR. Here the sample spans about 200,000 clones, more than 65% being singletons. These donors, healthy bone marrow donors, were studied. The source material was PBMCs. The chain has TRBV2 and TRBJ1-2; 10 bases agree with TRBD1. The sequence was obtained from a girl aged 10-17 years in good health and CMV-seropositive. CDR3 coding DNA: TGTGCCAGCAGTGAGGGACAGGGGCCTCGCGGCTACACCTTC. It specifies CASSEGQGPRGYTF.